A selection of T cell receptor beta chains follows, all from one sample in a study of T cell responses to AZD1222 COVID-19 vaccine. Sequencing used immunoSEQ multiplex PCR; TCRdb keeps in-frame clones, though not all of them. The sample carries roughly 62,000 clones, approximately 83% recorded once. The sample was peripheral blood, taken on day 0 of AZD1222 vaccination. These receptors all stem from an adult in good health. The CDR3 runs from the conserved cysteine through the conserved F or W. The order of the fields is CDR3 DNA, CDR3 protein, D gene, V gene, clone size, J gene. A D gene is named only where the DNA matches it firmly. Size is omitted from some rows. Given values are once, few, many or a class for expanded clones.

TGTGCCAGCAGTTTTGGGGAGACCCAGTACTTC,CASSFGETQYF,.,TRBV28,.,TRBJ2-5
TGTGCCAGCAGCTTAGGGAGGGGCTCTGGAAACACCATATATTTT,CASSLGRGSGNTIYF,.,TRBV7-6,.,TRBJ1-3
TGTGCCAGCAGCCATGCGGGACTAGTAGGGGGAGATACGCAGTATTTT,CASSHAGLVGGDTQYF,TRBD2,TRBV3-1/TRBV3-2,.,TRBJ2-3
TGTGCCAGCATCAGCGGGACTAGCGGGGAGACAGAGACCCAGTACTTC,CASISGTSGETETQYF,TRBD2,TRBV7-9,.,TRBJ2-5
TGTGCCAGCAGGGGACAGGGGGGGTACAATGAGCAGTTCTTC,CASRGQGGYNEQFF,TRBD1,TRBV6-6,.,TRBJ2-1
TGTGCCAGCAGCTCCCTCCAAGGGGAAAACTATGGCTACACCTTC,CASSSLQGENYGYTF,.,TRBV4-2,.,TRBJ1-2
TGTGCCAGCAGTTACTCGGGGGGCACTGAAGCTTTCTTT,CASSYSGGTEAFF,.,TRBV6-5,.,TRBJ1-1
TGTGCCGGGAGCCAGACCTCTGGAAACACCATATATTTT,CAGSQTSGNTIYF,.,TRBV12-3/TRBV12-4,.,TRBJ1-3
TGTGCCAGCAGCCTGAGATTGGGGAAAGGGCAGTACTTC,CASSLRLGKGQYF,.,TRBV7-9,.,TRBJ2-7
TGTGCCAGCAGCGAGCTAGAAAATGAGCAGTTCTTC,CASSELENEQFF,.,TRBV3-1/TRBV3-2,few,TRBJ2-1
TGTGCCAGCTCACAATACGGATCTGAGCAGTTCTTC,CASSQYGSEQFF,.,TRBV18,few,TRBJ2-1
TGTGCCAGCAGCCCAGGGGGGGCTAATGAAAAACTGTTTTTT,CASSPGGANEKLFF,TRBD1,TRBV7-9,.,TRBJ1-4
TGTGCCAGCAGCCGTAGCGGGGTGGAGACCCAGTACTTC,CASSRSGVETQYF,TRBD2,TRBV14,.,TRBJ2-5
TGTGCCAGCAGTTCCTCCAGGGGGAATGAAGCTTTCTTT,CASSSSRGNEAFF,TRBD1,TRBV12-3/TRBV12-4,.,TRBJ1-1
TGTGCCAGCAGCTTAGGAAGGGGGGCCACGTTTGATACGCAGTATTTT,CASSLGRGATFDTQYF,.,TRBV7-2,.,TRBJ2-3
TGTGCCAGCAGTTACCGGGGACAGGACTATGGCTACACCTTC,CASSYRGQDYGYTF,TRBD1,TRBV6-5,.,TRBJ1-2
TGTGCCAGCACCCTGGGACTAGCGGGCCTCAATGAGCAGTTCTTC,CASTLGLAGLNEQFF,TRBD2,TRBV7-3,.,TRBJ2-1
TGTGCCAGCAGCCTCGGCGGGGGCACAGATACGCAGTATTTT,CASSLGGGTDTQYF,.,TRBV11-3,.,TRBJ2-3
TGTGCCAGCTTCCGAGAAAAACTGTTTTTT,CASFREKLFF,.,TRBV28,.,TRBJ1-4
TGCGCCAGCAGCTTGGGGTCCGGGGTTTTAACTGAAGCTTTCTTT,CASSLGSGVLTEAFF,.,TRBV5-1,few,TRBJ1-1
TGTGCCAGCAGCTCTACCGGGACAGGGGGCACCGGGGAGCTGTTTTTT,CASSSTGTGGTGELFF,TRBD1,TRBV7-9,.,TRBJ2-2
TGTGCCAGCAGTTTAACCGCCTACGAGCAGTACTTC,CASSLTAYEQYF,.,TRBV28,.,TRBJ2-7
TGTGCCAGCAGCCCGATTACGACTAGTTTTTTCCAAGAGACCCAGTACTTC,CASSPITTSFFQETQYF,.,TRBV5-4,.,TRBJ2-5
TGTGCCAGCAGCCCCCAGCGGGGACTCACAGATACGCAGTATTTT,CASSPQRGLTDTQYF,TRBD2,TRBV9,.,TRBJ2-3
TGTGCTAGTGTCATACGCCGGACAGGGAGGCGAAATCAGCCCCAGCATTTT,CASVIRRTGRRNQPQHF,TRBD1,TRBV12-5,.,TRBJ1-5
TGTGCCAGCAACCCTGAACCAGGGGACACCGGGGAGCTGTTTTTT,CASNPEPGDTGELFF,.,TRBV2,.,TRBJ2-2
TGTGCCAGCAGCTCCCGGGGACAGGGACCGAGTAATGAAAAACTGTTTTTT,CASSSRGQGPSNEKLFF,TRBD1,TRBV28,.,TRBJ1-4
TGTGCCAGCAGCCAAACAGGGGGCAACACTGAAGCTTTCTTT,CASSQTGGNTEAFF,TRBD1,TRBV28,.,TRBJ1-1
TGTGCCAGCAGGGTAGGGCGAACAGAGACCCAGTACTTC,CASRVGRTETQYF,.,TRBV7-9,once,TRBJ2-5
TGCGCCAGCAGCTTCAACGCCGGGGCTAGCAATCAGCCCCAGCATTTT,CASSFNAGASNQPQHF,.,TRBV4-3,.,TRBJ1-5
TGTGCCAGCAGCTTAGAGGACACTGAAGCTTTCTTT,CASSLEDTEAFF,.,TRBV7-9,.,TRBJ1-1
TGTGCCAGCAGCATAGGGGGATTGGCTTTCTTT,CASSIGGLAFF,.,TRBV6-6,.,TRBJ1-1
TGTGCCAGCAGCGTATTAGGAGAAGAAGCTTTCTTT,CASSVLGEEAFF,.,TRBV9,.,TRBJ1-1
TGTGCCAGTCGGGACAGGGTGGTCACCGGGGAGCTGTTTTTT,CASRDRVVTGELFF,TRBD1,TRBV19,.,TRBJ2-2
TGCGCCAGCAGCTTGGAAGGTTGGCAGCCCCAGCATTTT,CASSLEGWQPQHF,.,TRBV5-1,once,TRBJ1-5
TGTGCCAGCAGCCCCGGACGGCCTGAGCAGTACTTC,CASSPGRPEQYF,.,TRBV7-9,.,TRBJ2-7
TGCGCCAGCAGCTTGGAGGGACAGTTTGAAAAACTGTTTTTT,CASSLEGQFEKLFF,TRBD1,TRBV5-1,.,TRBJ1-4
TGTGCCAGCACCGGCAGGGCAGGCGGCTACACCTTC,CASTGRAGGYTF,.,TRBV5-6,.,TRBJ1-2
TGTGCCAGCAGCTCAAAGGGAACCGGGGAGCTGTTTTTT,CASSSKGTGELFF,.,TRBV7-9,.,TRBJ2-2
TGTGCCAGCTCACCATCCCACGAGCAGTACTTC,CASSPSHEQYF,.,TRBV18,.,TRBJ2-7
TGTGCCAGCAGCTTAAATTCAGGGGACAGGGGCGGCTACACCTTC,CASSLNSGDRGGYTF,TRBD1,TRBV7-9,few,TRBJ1-2
TGTGCCAGCAGCTTAGAGGGGGCGGACACTGAAGCTTTCTTT,CASSLEGADTEAFF,TRBD1,TRBV7-6,.,TRBJ1-1
TGTGCCAGCAGACAGCAGGGGGGTTTGTACGAGCAGTACTTC,CASRQQGGLYEQYF,.,TRBV7-2,.,TRBJ2-7
TGTGCCATCAGTGAACAAACAAATCAGCCCCAGCATTTT,CAISEQTNQPQHF,.,TRBV10-3,.,TRBJ1-5
TGTGCCAGCAGTGAAATCCGGAGAACTGAAGCTTTCTTT,CASSEIRRTEAFF,.,TRBV6-1,.,TRBJ1-1
TGTGCCAGCAGCTCCCCGGGAACCCTTAATGAAAAACTGTTTTTT,CASSSPGTLNEKLFF,.,TRBV7-2,.,TRBJ1-4
TGCGCCAGCAGTCCCTTGTTAGGGGAGGGCTACACCTTC,CASSPLLGEGYTF,.,TRBV4-3,once,TRBJ1-2
TGTGCCAGCAGTTACCTGGACAGGGGGAATGGCTACACCTTC,CASSYLDRGNGYTF,TRBD1,TRBV6-5,.,TRBJ1-2
TGCGCCAGCAGCCAAGATGGGCAGGGGGCACAGAATAACATTCAGTACTTC,CASSQDGQGAQNNIQYF,TRBD1,TRBV4-1,.,TRBJ2-4
TGCGCCAGCAGCCAAGATATAGAAGTCGAGCAGTACTTC,CASSQDIEVEQYF,.,TRBV4-3,.,TRBJ2-7
TGTGCTAGTGGAGAAGTGGGCGCCTACGAGCAGTACTTC,CASGEVGAYEQYF,.,TRBV12-5,.,TRBJ2-7
TGTGCCAGTAGTACAGGGGTCGAGACCCAGTACTTC,CASSTGVETQYF,.,TRBV19,few,TRBJ2-5
TGTGCCAGCAGCTCCCCGGACCGACCCTCTGGGGCCAACGTCCTGACTTTC,CASSSPDRPSGANVLTF,.,TRBV5-5,.,TRBJ2-6
TGTGCCAGCAGCCAAGATCTAAGTGGGGCCTACGAGCAGTACTTC,CASSQDLSGAYEQYF,.,TRBV3-1/TRBV3-2,.,TRBJ2-7
TGTGCCAGCAGAACCCTGGCGCAGGGGAAAGCTTTCTTT,CASRTLAQGKAFF,.,TRBV28,.,TRBJ1-1
TGTGCCACCAGTGCCCCGAATCAGCCCCAGCATTTT,CATSAPNQPQHF,.,TRBV24-1,.,TRBJ1-5
TGTGCCTCCTCCGGGCGGGGGAGTTACAATGAGCAGTTCTTC,CASSGRGSYNEQFF,TRBD2,TRBV9,.,TRBJ2-1
TGTGCCAGCTCCTTGACCCAGGAGACCTACGAGCAGTACTTC,CASSLTQETYEQYF,.,TRBV7-9,few,TRBJ2-7